These 8 T cell receptor beta chains originate from one sample sequenced in a study of blood T cell repertoires in COVID-19. Profiled with immunoSEQ multiplex PCR; TCRdb holds only in-frame clones, not every one. Among about 400,000 clones listed, 88% were seen once. The sample comprised PBMCs or T cells enriched from blood (not recorded which). Receptors were obtained from a woman in her forties with acute COVID-19.

The chain combines TRBV5-4 with TRBJ1-4; D gene uncertain. Trimming left V 5 bases short and J 7 bases short, with 12 bases between. CDR3 length: 13 residues. CDR1 is SGHNT and CDR2 is YYREEE in the germline V gene (reference sequence). CDR3 sequence: CASRPAGTEKLFF. The CDR3 region has the DNA TGTGCCAGCAGGCCCGCGGGTACTGAAAAACTGTTTTTT.

The V and J genes are TRBV3-1 (or the pseudogene TRBV3-2) and TRBJ1-1, with a possible D match to TRBD1 (5 bases). V was cut by 1 base and J by 6 bases, with 27 bases left in between. Per the germline V gene, CDR1 is LGHDT and CDR2 is YNNKEL (reference sequence). This CDR3 region has 19 residues. As DNA, the CDR3 is TGTGCCAGCAGCCAAGTTAGGCGTAGAGCAGGGTCCCCCCACGCTGAAGCTTTCTTT. Its translation is CASSQVRRRAGSPHAEAFF.

This chain links TRBV15 with TRBJ2-1, with 8 positions matching TRBD1. The CDR3 spans 14 residues. After removal of 4 bases from V and 9 bases from J, the junction contained 8 bases not matched to a gene. Germline CDR1 LNHNV, CDR2 YYDKDF (reference sequence). For the CDR3, the DNA is TGTGCCACCAGCACGCGCGGACAGGGAGGTGAGCAGTTCTTC. It codes for CATSTRGQGGEQFF.

This clone was recorded only once. CDR3 in amino acids: CASSLGQGAGSPLHF. CDR3 DNA: TGTGCCAGCAGTTTAGGACAGGGGGCGGGTTCACCCCTCCACTTT. This chain links TRBV27 with TRBJ1-6; 11 bases agree with TRBD1. V lost 2 bases, J lost 9 bases, and 3 bases stayed unmatched. From germline, CDR1 is MNHEY and CDR2 SMNVEV (reference sequence). This CDR3 is 15 amino acids long.

This chain's CDR3 is CASWTGTGNTIYF. CDR3 sequence (DNA): TGTGCCAGTTGGACAGGAACAGGAAACACCATATATTTT. The chain employs TRBV19 and TRBJ1-3, with 7 bases fitting TRBD1. Germline values: CDR1 LNHDA, CDR2 SQIVND (reference sequence). J lost 4 bases, V lost 8 bases, and 5 bases had no gene match. CDR3 length equals 13 residues.

V and J are TRBV29-1 and TRBJ2-3; 8 bases agree with TRBD2. V lost 7 bases, J lost 3 bases, and 6 bases stayed unmatched. There are 13 residues in the CDR3. CDR1 SQVTM and CDR2 ANQGSEA come from the germline V gene. CDR3 in amino acids: CSGRGGKTDTQYF. The CDR3 DNA reads as TGCAGCGGACGCGGGGGGAAAACAGATACGCAGTATTTT.

The rearrangement joins TRBV6-5 to TRBJ1-3; weak D call: TRBD1 (6 bases). In germline, CDR1 is MNHEY, CDR2 SVGAGI. This CDR3 spans 15 amino acids. V was pared by 7 bases and J by 0 bases, with 13 bases between. CDR3 region: CASIRQVFSGNTIYF. CDR3 coding DNA: TGTGCCAGCATTAGACAGGTATTCTCTGGAAACACCATATATTTT.

The chain uses TRBV27 and TRBJ1-2, with no clear D. This CDR3 spans 14 amino acids. Deletions cut 5 bases from V and 1 base from J, with 11 bases between. The V gene's germline CDR1 is MNHEY and CDR2 SMNVEV (reference sequence). The CDR3 here is CASSALPDNYGYTF. The CDR3, as DNA: TGTGCCAGCAGTGCTCTTCCAGATAACTATGGCTACACCTTC.